The rows below give T cell receptor beta chains drawn from one sample of a study of shared clonotypes between healthy human individuals. This table comes from immunoSEQ multiplex PCR, and its TCRdb copy is limited to in-frame clones, with some not included. The sample holds about 1.4 million clones, around 97% seen once. Sequencing was done on a sample of naive CD4+ T cells sorted from blood. These receptors all come from a man younger than 45 in good health. The conserved cysteine and the conserved F or W are not part of the CDR3 here. A D gene is named only where the DNA matches it firmly.

D: -; V: TRBV1; CDR3: TSSQESLAGGANEQF
D: -; V: TRBV27; CDR3: ASSSQTSYEQY
D: -; V: TRBV7-8; CDR3: ASSFLARTQY
D: -; V: TRBV9; CDR3: ASSSSTVPLQNIQY
D: -; V: TRBV7-9; CDR3: ASSFRIDSSPVKLF
D: -; V: TRBV7-9; CDR3: ASSPARRGPIWGYYEQY
D: TRBD1; V: TRBV15; CDR3: ATSRDGDRGNEKLF
D: TRBD2; V: TRBV9; CDR3: ASSVDMRTSGKYNEQF
D: -; V: TRBV5-1; CDR3: ASTTGSGANVLT
D: -; V: TRBV6-1; CDR3: ASSEIASSYNEQF
D: -; V: TRBV5-1; CDR3: ASSLALGGPNEKLF
D: -; V: TRBV19; CDR3: ASSRLELNTGELF
D: -; V: TRBV18; CDR3: ASSPGRLHDYGYT
D: TRBD2; V: TRBV5-6; CDR3: ASSLPRLAVNEQF
D: -; V: TRBV5-1; CDR3: ASSSGVDTQY
D: -; V: TRBV30; CDR3: AWRVKSSYNEQF
D: TRBD1; V: TRBV7-8; CDR3: ASSFQGAQDTEAF
D: -; V: TRBV30; CDR3: AWSVGGFEQY
D: TRBD1; V: TRBV7-9; CDR3: ASSWDRGLTEQY
D: -; V: TRBV2; CDR3: ASTSDNYGYT
D: -; V: TRBV7-3; CDR3: ASSSSGGSEQY
D: TRBD2; V: TRBV19; CDR3: ASSSPRAAGVQYNEQF
D: -; V: TRBV6-6; CDR3: ASSRDGYEQY
D: TRBD1; V: TRBV6-6; CDR3: ASSYHSGGATEAF
D: -; V: TRBV6-9; CDR3: ASKDRPRGGEQF
D: -; V: TRBV10-3; CDR3: AISESTGHEQY
D: TRBD1; V: TRBV6-1; CDR3: ASGGQVRRGYT
D: TRBD1; V: TRBV5-6; CDR3: ASSRPGTGYYGYT
D: -; V: TRBV13; CDR3: ASSFRDLQETQY
D: -; V: TRBV11-3; CDR3: ASSLRGIPGELF
D: -; V: TRBV30; CDR3: AVGQFYGYT
D: -; V: TRBV29-1; CDR3: SVDLSPDTQY
D: -; V: TRBV5-1; CDR3: ASSFLTGGMNTEAF
D: -; V: TRBV11-2; CDR3: ASSLGREHNKQF
D: -; V: TRBV7-3; CDR3: ASSQRPGRNNEQF
D: TRBD2; V: TRBV28; CDR3: ASRLASGSSEQF
D: -; V: TRBV5-1; CDR3: ASSLDGGSQGYT
D: TRBD2; V: TRBV14; CDR3: ASSLTSLSYEQY
D: -; V: TRBV6-4; CDR3: ASSDHGQNTDTQY
D: -; V: TRBV2; CDR3: ASATTVVGNQPQH